This T cell receptor (beta chain) stems from a study of T cell responses to AZD1222 COVID-19 vaccine. The CDR3 consists of 17 residues. Germline CDR1 LNHDA, CDR2 SQIVND (reference sequence). Unmatched junction bases numbered 10, after V lost 1 base and J lost 4 bases. Measured with immunoSEQ multiplex PCR; TCRdb has only the in-frame clones, and not every one. The sample carries some 170,000 clones, approximately 90% recorded once. The V and J genes are TRBV19 and TRBJ2-1, with 7 positions matching TRBD2. The specimen comprised peripheral blood, sampled on day 0 of AZD1222 vaccination. The TCR comes from an adult in good health. The CDR3 region is CASSIGASGNAYNEQFF. CDR3 nucleotides: TGTGCCAGTAGTATAGGGGCTAGCGGCAACGCTTACAATGAGCAGTTCTTC.